This TCR beta chain comes out of a study of control samples from healthy donors and cancer patients. The junction had 5 bases not matched to a gene; V was cut back by 1 base and J by 0 bases. This CDR3 has 16 amino acids. Germline V gene data show CDR1 as SGHAT and CDR2 as FQNNGV. Sequenced by immunoSEQ multiplex PCR; TCRdb stores in-frame clones only, minus some. The sample contains approximately 150,000 clones, about 89% of which appear only once. This rearrangement joins TRBV11-2 to TRBJ1-2, with 7 bases lining up with TRBD1. This TCR was recovered from a man aged 30 to 45 in good health. The sample was blood. Written as DNA, the CDR3 is TGTGCCAGCAGCTTAGGGGGGCAGGGGGCTAACTATGGCTACACCTTC. It translates to CASSLGGQGANYGYTF.